This T cell receptor (beta chain) is from a study of a mutant IDH1 vaccine in newly diagnosed glioma. The overall study: Vaccination of patients was performed eight times, in weeks 1, 3, 5, 7, 11, 15, 19 and 23.

Study-level results: Of all patients, 85% to 95% showed vaccine-induced immune responses.

The CDR3 is made up of 16 amino acids. The V and J ends lost 1 base and 0 bases, in that order; junction bases with no gene match: 5. Germline CDR1 MDHEN, CDR2 SYDVKM. Time point of the sample: week 5, during vaccination. One vaccine dose held 300 ug of mutant IDH1 20-mer peptide and came with topical imiquimod. The repertoire was sequenced with immunoSEQ multiplex PCR; TCRdb's copy has only in-frame clones and lacks some. The sample yields fewer than 40,000 clones, about 56% seen once. Remarks on this clone: Its antigen remains unidentified.

The sequencing used PBMCs, collected from a glioma patient whose treatment included an IDH1 peptide vaccine. The clonotype comes from a woman younger than 30 with glioma. V usage is TRBV28 and J usage is TRBJ1-2, with 7 bases that match TRBD1. The CDR3 is CASSLSGQPANYGYTF. CDR3 bases: TGTGCCAGCAGTTTATCGGGACAGCCAGCTAACTATGGCTACACCTTC.